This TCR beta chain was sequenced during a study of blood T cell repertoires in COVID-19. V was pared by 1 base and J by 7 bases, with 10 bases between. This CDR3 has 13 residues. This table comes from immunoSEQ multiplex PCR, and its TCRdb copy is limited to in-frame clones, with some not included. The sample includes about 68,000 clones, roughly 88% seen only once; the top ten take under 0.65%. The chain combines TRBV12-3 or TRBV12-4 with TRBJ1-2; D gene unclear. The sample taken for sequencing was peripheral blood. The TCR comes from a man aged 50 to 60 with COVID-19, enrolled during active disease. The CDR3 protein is CASSLGEESGYTF. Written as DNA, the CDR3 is TGTGCCAGCAGTTTAGGAGAGGAGAGTGGCTACACCTTC.